This T cell receptor (beta chain) was observed in a study of CD8+ T cells in alopecia areata. Extracted RNA was reverse transcribed, and the resulting cDNA served as sequencing template. Profiling relied on immunoSEQ multiplex PCR, and the TCRdb table lists in-frame clones only, not all of them. The sample yields 95,000 to 100,000 clones, about 58% seen once. Treatment defined: oral pan-JAK inhibitor, 5-10 mg twice daily. CD4+ and CD8+ T cells were sorted from PBMCs. This clone was found a few times. This sequence was found in a human donor with alopecia areata. Sample: CD8+ T cells sorted from blood, taken at week 4, from a patient treated with tofacitinib.

The chain's CDR3 is CASSQSEGGNQPQHF. The DNA of the CDR3 is TGCGCCAGCAGTCAATCAGAAGGGGGCAATCAGCCCCAGCATTTT. This chain uses TRBV23-1 with TRBJ1-5, with D tentatively TRBD1 (5 bases). TRBV23-1 is filed as an ORF, its function uncertain. Trimming removed 0 bases at V and 2 bases at J, with 8 bases between. The CDR3 covers 15 residues.